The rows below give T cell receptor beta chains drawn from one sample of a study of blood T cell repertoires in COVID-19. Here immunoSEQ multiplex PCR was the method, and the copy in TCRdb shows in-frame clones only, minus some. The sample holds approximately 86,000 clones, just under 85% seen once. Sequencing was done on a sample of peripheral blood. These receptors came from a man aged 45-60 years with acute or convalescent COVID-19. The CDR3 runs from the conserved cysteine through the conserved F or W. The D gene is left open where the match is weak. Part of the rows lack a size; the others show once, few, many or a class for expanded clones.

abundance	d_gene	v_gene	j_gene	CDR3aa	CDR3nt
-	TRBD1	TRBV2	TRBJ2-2	CASSSVDRATGELFF	TGTGCCAGCAGTTCTGTGGACAGGGCCACCGGGGAGCTGTTTTTT
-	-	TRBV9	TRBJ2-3	CASSGDPGSSTDTQYF	TGTGCCAGCAGCGGAGATCCCGGGTCTAGCACAGATACGCAGTATTTT
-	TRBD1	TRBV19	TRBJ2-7	CASSADRGGSNEQYF	TGTGCCAGTAGTGCAGACAGGGGCGGTAGTAACGAGCAGTACTTC
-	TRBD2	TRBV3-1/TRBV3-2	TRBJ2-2	CASSQFRGLARTGELFF	TGTGCCAGCAGCCAATTCAGGGGACTAGCCCGGACCGGGGAGCTGTTTTTT
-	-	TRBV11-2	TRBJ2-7	CASSLGISQYEQYF	TGTGCCAGCAGCTTAGGAATATCCCAGTACGAGCAGTACTTC
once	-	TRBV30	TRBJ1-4	CAWSLGQPNEKLFF	TGTGCCTGGAGTTTGGGGCAGCCTAATGAAAAACTGTTTTTT
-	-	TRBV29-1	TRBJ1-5	CSASQGNIDQPQHF	TGCAGCGCTTCTCAGGGGAATATCGATCAGCCCCAGCATTTT
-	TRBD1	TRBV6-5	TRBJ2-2	CASSYSTGLGGELFF	TGTGCCAGCAGTTACTCGACAGGGTTGGGCGGGGAGCTGTTTTTT
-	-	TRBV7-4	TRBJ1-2	CASSSPRARRSGGDGYTF	TGTGCCAGCAGCTCCCCCCGGGCCAGGAGGAGTGGGGGGGATGGCTACACCTTC
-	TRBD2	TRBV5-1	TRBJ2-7	CASSLGGTSTYEQYF	TGCGCCAGCAGCTTGGGGGGGACTAGTACGTACGAGCAGTACTTC
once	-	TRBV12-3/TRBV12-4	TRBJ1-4	CASKGGNNEKLFF	TGTGCCAGCAAAGGCGGGAACAATGAAAAACTGTTTTTT
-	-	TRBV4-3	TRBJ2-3	CASSQDFRDSRDTQYF	TGCGCCAGCAGCCAAGACTTCCGGGACTCACGGGATACGCAGTATTTT
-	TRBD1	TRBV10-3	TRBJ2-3	CAISASDRGQRDTQYF	TGTGCCATCAGTGCAAGTGACAGGGGGCAAAGGGATACGCAGTATTTT
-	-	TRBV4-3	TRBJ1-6	CASSQSRHLAGPLHF	TGCGCCAGCAGCCAATCTCGACATCTCGCAGGACCCCTCCACTTT
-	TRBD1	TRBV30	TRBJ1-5	CAWTTAGTGGYQPQHF	TGTGCCTGGACCACCGCCGGGACAGGGGGGTACCAGCCCCAGCATTTT
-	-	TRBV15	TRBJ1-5	CATSRGGLDQPQHF	TGTGCCACCAGCAGAGGAGGTTTAGATCAGCCCCAGCATTTT
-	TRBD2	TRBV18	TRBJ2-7	CASSTSGGTYEQYF	TGTGCCAGCTCAACTAGCGGGGGAACCTACGAGCAGTACTTC
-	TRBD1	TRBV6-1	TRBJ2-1	CASSDRLGTGVEIEQFF	TGTGCCAGCAGTGATCGGTTAGGGACAGGGGTGGAAATTGAGCAGTTCTTC
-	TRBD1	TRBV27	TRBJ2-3	CASSRGTGNTDTQYF	TGTGCCAGCAGTCGCGGGACAGGAAATACAGATACGCAGTATTTT
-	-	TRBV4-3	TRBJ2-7	CASSQAEGTYEQYF	TGCGCCAGCAGCCAAGCCGAGGGAACCTACGAGCAGTACTTC
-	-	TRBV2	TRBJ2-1	CASSGLGGRNNEQFF	TGTGCCAGCAGTGGCCTGGGGGGTAGGAACAATGAGCAGTTCTTC
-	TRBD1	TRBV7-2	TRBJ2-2	CASSARQGTGNTGELFF	TGTGCCAGCAGCGCCCGACAGGGGACGGGTAACACCGGGGAGCTGTTTTTT
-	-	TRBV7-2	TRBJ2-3	CASSPRSATDTQYF	TGTGCCAGCAGCCCGCGATCCGCCACAGATACGCAGTATTTT
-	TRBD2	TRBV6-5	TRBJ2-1	CASSRLAGNNEQFF	TGTGCCAGCAGTCGACTAGCGGGTAACAATGAGCAGTTCTTC
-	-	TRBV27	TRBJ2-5	CASSKIAGERTETQYF	TGTGCCAGCAGTAAGATAGCCGGGGAAAGGACAGAGACCCAGTACTTC
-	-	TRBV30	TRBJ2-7	CAWSVWGGGGEQYF	TGTGCCTGGAGTGTATGGGGGGGCGGCGGCGAGCAGTACTTC
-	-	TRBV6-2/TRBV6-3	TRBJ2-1	CASSYPGLREQFF	TGTGCCAGCAGTTACCCCGGACTACGTGAGCAGTTCTTC
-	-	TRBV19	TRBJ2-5	CASSMGIYWSQETQYF	TGTGCCAGTAGTATGGGCATCTATTGGTCCCAAGAGACCCAGTACTTC
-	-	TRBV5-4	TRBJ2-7	CASSDSPSSYEQYF	TGTGCCAGCTCCGACTCGCCCAGCTCCTACGAGCAGTACTTC